These 10 T cell receptor beta chains came from one sample sequenced in a study of Tregs in tolerant kidney transplant recipients. What these receptors recognize is not known. Measured with immunoSEQ multiplex PCR; TCRdb has only the in-frame clones, and not every one. The sample table includes some 3,000 clones. FACS sorting followed an approximately 6-day coculture of CFSE-labeled recipient PBMCs with irradiated graft donor PBMCs. Here the sequenced sample was CD8+ T cells from blood cultured with allogeneic cells, taken before the transplant. These receptors all stem from a human patient who received a combined kidney and bone marrow transplant.

About this clone itself: The observed sequence ends 3 residues before the CDR3 terminus, with the missing tail filled in from the germline J gene. V is TRBV11-2 and J is TRBJ1-2; tentative D call: TRBD1 (5 bases). Germline V gene data show CDR1 as SGHAT and CDR2 as FQNNGV. This CDR3 region has 12 residues. CDR3 amino acids: CASSHTGSGYTF. CDR3 bases read: TGTGCCAGCAGCCACACAGGTAGCGGC.

As for this clone: From the germline J gene comes the end of the CDR3, since the read stops 3 residues before it. V is TRBV2 and J is TRBJ2-7; 8 bases match TRBD1. V shed 6 bases and J 3 bases; nucleotides not matched to a gene: 7. This CDR3 contains 14 residues. Germline V gives CDR1 SNHLY, CDR2 FYNNEI. The sequenced CDR3 bases are TGTGCCAGCAGGGAGGGACAGGTAAACTACGAG. Its protein is CASREGQVNYE. The CDR3 in full is CASREGQVNYEQYF.

Concerning this clone: The read terminates 3 residues ahead of where the CDR3 ends, so the germline J gene completes it. The rearrangement uses TRBV5-8 and TRBJ1-5, with 8 positions matching TRBD1. CDR3 size: 14 residues. The V gene's germline CDR1 is SGHTS and CDR2 YDEGEE. The ends lost 2 bases at V and 5 bases at J; junction bases unmatched: 3. The sequenced CDR3 bases are TGTGCCAGCAGCTTTGGACAGGGCTATCAGCCC. Protein product: CASSFGQGYQP. The CDR3 in its entirety is CASSFGQGYQPQHF.

Judged by frequency, this clone is medium-sized. Sequencing ends 3 residues short of the CDR3 end; the germline J gene provides the rest. This sequence joins TRBV7-9 and TRBJ1-2; 7 bases line up with TRBD1. CDR1 is SEHNR, CDR2 FQNEAQ, per germline (reference sequence). J gave up 6 bases and V 3 bases, and 10 bases lay outside the gene matches. The CDR3 length is 15 residues. The CDR3 region is CASSLGQLLWDGYTF. Partial CDR3 DNA: TGTGCCAGCAGCTTGGGACAGCTACTCTGGGATGGC.

In the case of this clone: Read data end 3 residues before the CDR3 end; the end is taken from the germline J gene. V usage is TRBV29-1 and J usage is TRBJ2-1; 7 bases align to TRBD1. Trimming took 6 bases from V and 3 from J; bases not matched to a gene: 14. The CDR3 has 16 amino acids. Germline CDR1 reads SQVTM; CDR2 reads ANQGSEA. CDR3 region: CSVTPGQGVGYNEQFF. Partial CDR3 DNA: TGCAGCGTCACTCCGGGCCAGGGGGTAGGCTACAATGAG.

Details on this clone: Read data end 3 residues before the CDR3 end; the end is taken from the germline J gene. This chain links TRBV27 with TRBJ2-6; D might be TRBD1 (6 bases). V gave up 7 bases and J gave up 0 bases, with 22 bases separating them. The CDR3 sequence is 19 residues long. Per germline, CDR1 MNHEY and CDR2 SMNVEV (reference sequence). The CDR3 protein is CASTSWGHLGYSGANVLTF. Partial CDR3 DNA: TGTGCCAGCACCTCCTGGGGACACCTAGGGTACTCTGGGGCCAACGTC. Drawing the rest from reference TRBV27 and TRBJ2-6, the complete variable domain is EAQVTQNPRYLITVTGKKLTVTCSQNMNHEYMSWYRQDPGLGLRQIYYSMNVEVTDKGDVPEGYKVSRKEKRNFPLILESPSPNQTSLYFCASTSWGHLGYSGANVLTFGAGSRLTVL.

This clone registers large by frequency. The sequenced fragment ends 3 residues before the CDR3 boundary, so the rest is inferred from the germline J gene. This chain uses TRBV6-1 with TRBJ2-7, with 11 bases lining up with TRBD2. The CDR3 sequence is 18 residues long. In germline, CDR1 is MNHNS, CDR2 SASEGT. V dropped 0 bases and J dropped 5; count of bases not matched to a gene: 12. Partial CDR3 DNA: TGTGCCAGCAGTGAAGCGAGGTATAGCGGGGGGGTGCTACACGAG. It translates to CASSEARYSGGVLHE. In full, the CDR3 is CASSEARYSGGVLHEQYF.

CDR3: CASSQTSGNTEAFF. The sequenced part of the CDR3 DNA is TGCGCCAGCAGCCAAACATCAGGAAACACTGAA. The chain joins TRBV4-1 to TRBJ1-1; no definite D call. The read ends 3 residues shy of where the CDR3 ends; the end is completed using the germline J gene. Trimming cost V 2 bases and J 2 bases, with 9 bases left between them. This CDR3 region has 14 residues. The germline CDR1 and CDR2 sequences are MGHRA and YSYEKL.

Worth noting for this clone: The sequenced fragment ends 3 residues before the CDR3 boundary, so the rest is inferred from the germline J gene. J is TRBJ2-2 and V is TRBV28; TRBD2 matches 10 bases. The CDR3 consists of 17 residues. CDR1 MDHEN and CDR2 SYDVKM come from the germline V gene. Trimming took 5 bases from V and 5 from J; bases not matched to a gene: 11. The DNA read from the CDR3 is TGTGCCAGCAGTATCTTTTCCCTAGCGGGAGTGACCGGGGAG. Translating it yields CASSIFSLAGVTGE. The CDR3 reads in full as CASSIFSLAGVTGELFF.

Considering frequency, this clone is medium-sized. The read finishes 3 residues shy of the CDR3 end, and the germline J gene is used to complete it. This chain connects TRBV5-6 to TRBJ1-4; possible D gene TRBD1, 5 bases. Germline CDR1 reads SGHDT; CDR2 reads YYEEEE. CDR3 size: 13 residues. Trimming removed 6 bases from V and 4 bases from J, with 10 bases in between. CDR3 region: CASNQGGNEKLFF. The CDR3 DNA, read in part, is TGTGCCAGCAACCAGGGAGGTAATGAAAAA. The entire variable domain, with the rest obtained from reference TRBV5-6 and TRBJ1-4, is as follows: DAGVTQSPTHLIKTRGQQVTLRCSPKSGHDTVSWYQQALGQGPQFIFQYYEEEERQRGNFPDRFSGHQFPNYSSELNVNALLLGDSALYLCASNQGGNEKLFFGSGTQLSVL.